This record concerns one TCR beta chain sequence. Assay used: immunoSEQ multiplex PCR; TCRdb lists only in-frame clones, some missing. The sample holds just over 20,000 clones, 70% to 90% seen once. These data are taken from a study of OX40 agonist ivuxolimab in advanced cancers. Study in general: Three dose-escalation patients had partial responses: one with hepatocellular carcinoma and two with cutaneous melanoma.

This CDR3 is 13 amino acids long. Germline V gene data show CDR1 as SGHVS and CDR2 as FNYEAQ. The V end was cut by 3 bases, the J end by 1 base, with 7 bases between. The genes are TRBV7-6 and TRBJ2-7; D unresolved. This sequence was found in an adult with an advanced solid tumor such as melanoma, head and neck, liver or kidney cancer. This specimen consisted of CD4+ or CD8+ T cells sorted from blood, obtained in a trial of the OX40 agonist ivuxolimab. CDR3 bases: TGTGCCAGCAGCTTTGGGTATTCCTACGAGCAGTACTTC. Protein: CASSFGYSYEQYF. The full variable domain, in which reference TRBV7-6 and TRBJ2-7 provide the parts outside the CDR3, is GAGVSQSPRYKVTKRGQDVALRCDPISGHVSLYWYRQALGQGPEFLTYFNYEAQQDKSGLPNDRFSAERPEGSISTLTIQRTEQRDSAMYRCASSFGYSYEQYFGPGTRLTVT.